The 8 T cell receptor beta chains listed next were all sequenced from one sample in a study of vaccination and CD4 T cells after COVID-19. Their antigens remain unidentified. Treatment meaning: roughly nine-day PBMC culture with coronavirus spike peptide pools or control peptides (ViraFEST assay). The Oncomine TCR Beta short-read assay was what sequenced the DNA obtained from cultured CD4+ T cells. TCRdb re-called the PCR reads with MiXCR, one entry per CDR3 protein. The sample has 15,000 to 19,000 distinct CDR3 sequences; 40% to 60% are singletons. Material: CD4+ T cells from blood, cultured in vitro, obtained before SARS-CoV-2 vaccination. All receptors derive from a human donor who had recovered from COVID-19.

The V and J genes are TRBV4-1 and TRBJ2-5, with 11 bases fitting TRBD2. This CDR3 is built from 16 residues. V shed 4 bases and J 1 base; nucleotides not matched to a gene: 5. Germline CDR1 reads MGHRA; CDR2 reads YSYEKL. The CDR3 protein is CASSLLAGVGQETQYF. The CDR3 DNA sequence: TGCGCCAGCAGCCTACTAGCGGGAGTAGGCCAAGAGACCCAGTACTTC.

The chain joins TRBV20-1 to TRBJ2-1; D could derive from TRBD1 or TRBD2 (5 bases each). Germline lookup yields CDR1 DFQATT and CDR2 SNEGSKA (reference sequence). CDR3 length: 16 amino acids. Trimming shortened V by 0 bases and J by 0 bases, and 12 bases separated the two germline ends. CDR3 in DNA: TGCAGTGCTAGAGATTTGGGACCAAACTCCTACAATGAGCAGTTCTTC. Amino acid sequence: CSARDLGPNSYNEQFF.

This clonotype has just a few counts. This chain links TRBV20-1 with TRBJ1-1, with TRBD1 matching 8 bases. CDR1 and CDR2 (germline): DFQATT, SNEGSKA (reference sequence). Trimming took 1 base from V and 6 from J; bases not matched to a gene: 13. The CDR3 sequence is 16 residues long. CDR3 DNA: TGCAGTGCTAGAGGACAGGGGAAAGACATCCGACCTGAAGCTTTCTTT. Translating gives CSARGQGKDIRPEAFF.

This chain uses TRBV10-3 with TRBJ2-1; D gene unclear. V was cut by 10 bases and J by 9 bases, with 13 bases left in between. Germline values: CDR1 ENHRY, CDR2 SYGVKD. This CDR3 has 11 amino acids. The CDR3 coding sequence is TGTGCCACCCAAGAGGAGCTTGAGCAGTTCTTC. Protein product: CATQEELEQFF.

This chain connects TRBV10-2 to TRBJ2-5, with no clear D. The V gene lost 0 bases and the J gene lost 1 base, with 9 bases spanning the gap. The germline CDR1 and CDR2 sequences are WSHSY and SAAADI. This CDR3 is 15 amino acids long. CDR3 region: CASSESMTLQETQYF. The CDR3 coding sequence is TGCGCCAGCAGTGAGTCGATGACTCTCCAAGAGACCCAGTACTTC.

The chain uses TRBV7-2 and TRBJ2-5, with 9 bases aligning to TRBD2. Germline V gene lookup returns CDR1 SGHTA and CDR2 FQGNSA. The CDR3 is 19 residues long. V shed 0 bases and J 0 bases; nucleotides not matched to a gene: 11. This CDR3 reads CASSLARSLAGAYQETQYF. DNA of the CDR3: TGTGCCAGCAGCTTAGCTAGAAGTTTAGCGGGGGCGTACCAAGAGACCCAGTACTTC.

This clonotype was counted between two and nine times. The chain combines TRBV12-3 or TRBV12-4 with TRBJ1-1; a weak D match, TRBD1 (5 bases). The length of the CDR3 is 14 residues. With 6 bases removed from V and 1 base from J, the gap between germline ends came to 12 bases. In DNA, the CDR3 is TGTGCCAGCAGCCTGGGACCGAGGAACACTGAAGCTTTCTTT. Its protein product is CASSLGPRNTEAFF.

CDR3 DNA: TGCAGTGCTCGAGGGGTGGATACGCAGTATTTT. It specifies CSARGVDTQYF. V and J are TRBV20-1 and TRBJ2-3, with D tentatively TRBD1 or TRBD2 (5 bases each). This CDR3 contains 11 residues. The V gene's germline CDR1 is DFQATT and CDR2 SNEGSKA (reference sequence). Trimming pared 5 bases from V and 6 bases from J, leaving 9 bases between.